This T cell receptor beta chain originates from a study of CD8+ T cells in alopecia areata (dated by TCRdb to the late 2010s). About the investigation overall: The treated patients, all with moderate-to-severe alopecia areata, were enrolled in an open-label pilot trial of oral tofacitinib given at 5 to 10 mg twice daily. TCRbeta CDR3 regions were amplified by immunoSEQ multiplex PCR using 35 Vbeta forward and 13 Jbeta reverse primers. Disease severity in treated patients was measured with the SALT score, which quantifies the percentage of affected scalp surface area. Patients stayed on tofacitinib for 6 to 18 months and then had 6 months of follow-up off drug so that delayed response and recurrence could be assessed. The RNA source kit depended on sample type: the PAXgene miRNA kit for fixed scalp, the miRNeasy kit for PBMCs, and the RNeasy kit for mouse skin. Scalp clonality was compared among normal scalp (n=4), patchy alopecia areata scalp (n=8), and alopecia totalis/universalis scalp (n=8). Biopsies were taken from tofacitinib-treated patients at baseline and at 4 and 24 weeks of treatment, and a later scalp biopsy was taken in several of the tofacitinib-treated patients. In humans, TCRbeta sequencing was performed on scalp tissue and on sorted CD4+ and CD8+ peripheral blood T cells from healthy controls and from patients with patchy or totalis/universalis alopecia areata. The study used high-throughput TCRbeta sequencing to examine T cell clonal expansion in alopecia areata, in both the C3H/HeJ mouse model and human patients. The full study reports these points: Compared with normal scalp, lesional scalp had higher clonality and more expanded CD8+ clones, particularly in alopecia totalis/universalis, a pattern that suggests antigenic drive. Unlike mouse skin, which is dominated by gammadelta T cells, normal human skin has resident alphabeta T cells that are also sequenced, and this complicates analysis of the scalp TCR repertoire. Because the treated cohort was small and had just a single nonresponder, larger studies are needed to establish links between baseline CD8+ expansion and response. Many expanded lesional clones persisted in scalp and blood during tofacitinib treatment, which may partly explain relapse after stopping treatment. Tofacitinib significantly lowered scalp clonality and the number of expanded CD8+ clones among the top 100 scalp clones. Shared TCR sequences between patients were less evident than in mice, which may be partly attributable to HLA diversity in the patient population.

The germline V gene yields SGHAT for CDR1 and FQNNGV for CDR2. The CDR3 numbers 15 residues from cysteine through phenylalanine. Just CDR3 DNA is preserved here, 45 bases in frame from base 1. V is shortened by 1 base, J by 2 bases, and the region joining them spans 10 bases. This clone was seen only once. No cognate antigen has been identified for it. Base qualities are not at hand, and no much larger clone is one base apart. Library preparation employed the immunoSEQ multiplex PCR assay. To provide template for TCR sequencing, every sample had RNA extracted and reverse transcribed into cDNA. First-strand cDNA was synthesized using SuperScript III with a 2:1 mix of oligo-dT and random hexamers. A synthetic immune receptor repertoire was used to measure amplification bias, and any remaining bias was corrected computationally. From the authors' description of their analysis: Raw reads were preprocessed to remove errors, and CDR3 was defined by IMGT conventions from the conserved cysteine to phenylalanine. Clonality was computed by normalizing Shannon entropy by log2 of the number of productive unique TCRs and subtracting the result from 1. Whether each scalp clone was CD4 or CD8 was inferred by checking scalp TCRbeta sequences against the CD4 and CD8 repertoires from sorted blood. The table comes from immuneACCESS by way of TCRdb, which keeps in-frame sequences with V and J called. Part of the clones is missing from these tables; in studies checked, under half for an unresolved V gene and the rest for unknown reasons. The V and J calls and clone size are taken from that table; D and trimming were inferred from the DNA. The sample has 150,000 to 200,000 clones on record, 64% of them singletons. The ten largest clones represent approximately 1.4% of the sample.

Taken with the paper, the label for treatment or condition translates to: oral pan-JAK inhibitor, 5-10 mg twice daily. Lesional scalp punch biopsies and peripheral blood were obtained from alopecia areata patients. PBMCs were isolated by density centrifugation and stained for CD3, CD4 and CD8, after which CD4+ and CD8+ T cells were sorted on a FACSAria. The V gene is TRBV11-2 and the J gene is TRBJ2-3; the D segment cannot be called with confidence. This specimen was CD4+ T cells sorted from blood, taken around week 49, from a patient treated with tofacitinib. The sequence came from a human donor with alopecia areata. This receptor carries the CDR3 CASSLVRAVTDTQYF. The DNA reads TGTGCCAGCAGCTTAGTGCGTGCAGTCACAGATACGCAGTATTTT.